The 17 T cell receptor beta chains below all came from one sample that was sequenced in a study of blood T cells in healthy people across ages. Through a sample-barcoded 5' primer and a J-beta primer mix, a second PCR was run for about 7 to 12 cycles. TCRdb re-derived calls from the 5' RACE reads in MiXCR, one entry per CDR3 protein. The table has about 1,000,000 distinct CDR3 sequences, more than 35% seen once. What was sequenced was blood. These TCRs come from a woman aged 60 to 75 in good health.

The rearrangement uses TRBV29-1 and TRBJ2-7; 9 nucleotides agree with TRBD1. J lost 3 bases, V lost 5 bases, and 14 bases had no gene match. The CDR3 sequence is 16 residues long. CDR1 SQVTM and CDR2 ANQGSEA come from the germline V gene. CDR3 amino acids: CSVKPGQGFFVYEQYF. Written as DNA, the CDR3 is TGCAGCGTTAAACCGGGACAGGGTTTCTTCGTCTACGAGCAGTACTTC.

The CDR3, as DNA: TGTGCCAGCAGCGTAAGGACAGGGGGGACCTACGAGCAGTACTTC. Its translation: CASSVRTGGTYEQYF. The rearrangement links TRBV9 to TRBJ2-7, with 10 nucleotides matching TRBD1. Germline lookup yields CDR1 SGDLS and CDR2 YYNGEE. V was clipped by 1 base and J by 2 bases; unmatched bases: 3. The CDR3 loop spans 15 amino acids.

The chain couples TRBV5-4 to TRBJ2-1; D ambiguous. With 4 bases removed from V and 8 bases from J, the gap between germline ends came to 19 bases. Germline CDR1 is SGHNT and CDR2 is YYREEE (reference sequence). There are 15 residues in the CDR3. The CDR3 reads CASSRSTTFGDEQFF. CDR3 nucleotide sequence: TGTGCCAGCAGCCGATCTACTACCTTCGGCGATGAGCAGTTCTTC.

The sample holds one count of this clonotype. CDR3 region: CASSRTDEHGGNEQYF. The DNA of the CDR3 is TGTGCCAGCAGTCGCACGGACGAGCACGGGGGTAACGAGCAGTACTTC. This chain links TRBV27 with TRBJ2-5; TRBD2 might be the D (6 bases). The J call may be in error: the DNA end matches TRBJ2-7 better. The CDR3 covers 16 residues. Germline-derived CDR1 and CDR2 are MNHEY and SMNVEV (reference sequence).

The genes are TRBV4-2 and TRBJ2-2; 12 nucleotides align to TRBD2. CDR3 size: 18 residues. Unmatched junction bases numbered 11, after V lost 3 bases and J lost 6 bases. Germline V gene sequence: CDR1 LGHNA, CDR2 YNFKEQ. The CDR3 is CASSQGGLAGRSSGELFF. The CDR3 region has the DNA TGTGCCAGCAGCCAGGGAGGACTAGCGGGACGAAGTTCCGGGGAGCTGTTTTTT.

The count of this clonotype is one. The chain combines TRBV5-4 with TRBJ2-7, with no clear D. The CDR3 sequence is 12 residues long. Germline CDR1 and CDR2: SGHNT and YYREEE (reference sequence). Trimming left V 3 bases short and J 3 bases short, with 7 bases between. The CDR3 nucleotides are TGTGCCAGCAGCTACCCGGGCTACGAGCAGTACTTC. Its translation: CASSYPGYEQYF.

This clonotype was seen a few times. The chain employs TRBV5-1 and TRBJ2-1; D gene uncertain. Germline CDR1 reads SGHRS; CDR2 reads YFSETQ. V was clipped by 4 bases and J by 5 bases, with 13 bases between them. This CDR3 region has 14 residues. The CDR3 loop reads CASSPETLNNEQFF. CDR3 nucleotides: TGCGCCAGCAGCCCCGAGACTCTCAACAATGAGCAGTTCTTC.

This clonotype was observed a few times. V and J are TRBV20-1 and TRBJ2-1; D call uncertain. The CDR3 extends over 14 amino acids. Germline assignment: CDR1 DFQATT and CDR2 SNEGSKA (reference sequence). V lost 3 bases, J lost 6 bases, and 15 bases lay in between. As DNA, the CDR3 is TGCAGTGCTAGGTCCGGGTCCTCCCTCAATGAGCAGTTCTTC. Its protein is CSARSGSSLNEQFF.

The chain uses TRBV27 and TRBJ2-7; 8 bases agree with TRBD2. CDR3 length equals 14 residues. Trimming removed 3 bases from V and 2 bases from J; junction bases left unmatched: 3. Germline V gene data show CDR1 as MNHEY and CDR2 as SMNVEV (reference sequence). DNA for the CDR3: TGTGCCAGCAGTTTGGGACTAGGGCCCTACGAGCAGTACTTC. The encoded protein is CASSLGLGPYEQYF.

Only a few counts were recorded for this clonotype. This chain joins TRBV5-1 and TRBJ2-7; TRBD1 agrees at 8 bases. The V and J ends lost 2 bases and 10 bases, in that order; junction bases with no gene match: 11. CDR3 size: 14 residues. Germline V gene sequence: CDR1 SGHRS, CDR2 YFSETQ. DNA for the CDR3: TGCGCCAGCAGCTTAGGGACAGGCACCCTCGGACAGTACTTC. This sequence encodes CASSLGTGTLGQYF.

The chain employs TRBV7-9 and TRBJ1-3; 8 bases fit TRBD1. In germline, CDR1 is SEHNR, CDR2 FQNEAQ (reference sequence). This CDR3 comprises 15 residues. The trim removed 2 bases at V and 2 bases at J, leaving 2 bases unmatched. Here the CDR3 DNA reads TGTGCCAGCAGCTTAACACAGGGGGCTGGAAACACCATATATTTT. This gives the protein CASSLTQGAGNTIYF.

In its sample, this clonotype was seen many times. This chain uses TRBV3-1 with TRBJ2-7; D remains unclear. V was trimmed by 1 base and J by 3 bases, leaving 7 bases between them. Germline V gene data show CDR1 as LGHDT and CDR2 as YNNKEL (reference sequence). The CDR3 has 13 amino acids. In DNA form, the CDR3 reads TGTGCCAGCAGCCAAGGAACGGGCTACGAGCAGTACTTC. Protein sequence: CASSQGTGYEQYF.

This clonotype has at least ten counts. Germline and junction disagree at one end, which may indicate a read error. V is TRBV6-5 and J is TRBJ1-2, with 9 bases fitting TRBD1. The CDR3 consists of 13 residues. Per the germline V gene, CDR1 is MNHEY and CDR2 is SVGAGI. The CDR3 spells CASSPGQGNGYTF. DNA for the CDR3: TGCGCCAGCAGCCCAGGACAGGGGAATGGCTACACCTTC.

This clonotype was counted a few times. V and J are TRBV20-1 and TRBJ2-1, with TRBD2 matching 9 bases. V was pared by 5 bases and J by 3 bases, with 8 bases of the junction left unmatched. CDR1 DFQATT and CDR2 SNEGSKA come from the germline V gene (reference sequence). The CDR3 contains 15 residues. CDR3: CSARQREEFYNEQFF. The CDR3 nucleotides are TGCAGTGCTCGCCAGCGGGAGGAGTTCTACAATGAGCAGTTCTTC.

This clonotype was recorded a few times. This chain links TRBV20-1 with TRBJ2-5, with D unclear. V was pared by 4 bases and J by 5 bases, with 11 bases between. The CDR3 extends over 12 amino acids. Germline values: CDR1 DFQATT, CDR2 SNEGSKA (reference sequence). The CDR3, as DNA: TGCAGTGCTAACCCAGGTTCGGAGACCCAGTACTTC. It is translated as CSANPGSETQYF.

This chain links TRBV6-5 with TRBJ1-5, with a possible D match to TRBD1 (6 bases). The CDR3 is made up of 15 amino acids. Germline CDR1 reads MNHEY; CDR2 reads SVGAGI. With 2 bases removed from V and 3 bases from J, the gap between germline ends came to 11 bases. The chain's CDR3 is CASSYGGQNNQPQHF. The CDR3 nucleotides are TGTGCCAGCAGTTACGGGGGGCAAAACAATCAGCCCCAGCATTTT.

As regards this clonotype: One junction end disagrees with the germline gene, perhaps due to a read error. The gene calls are TRBV9 and TRBJ2-1, with D maybe TRBD1 (7 bases). CDR1 and CDR2 (germline): SGDLS, YYNGEE. The CDR3 has 17 amino acids. The CDR3 DNA sequence: TGTGTCAGCAGCGTAGAGGTGGGGGGACAGACGAACAATGAGCAGTTCTTC. As protein: CVSSVEVGGQTNNEQFF.